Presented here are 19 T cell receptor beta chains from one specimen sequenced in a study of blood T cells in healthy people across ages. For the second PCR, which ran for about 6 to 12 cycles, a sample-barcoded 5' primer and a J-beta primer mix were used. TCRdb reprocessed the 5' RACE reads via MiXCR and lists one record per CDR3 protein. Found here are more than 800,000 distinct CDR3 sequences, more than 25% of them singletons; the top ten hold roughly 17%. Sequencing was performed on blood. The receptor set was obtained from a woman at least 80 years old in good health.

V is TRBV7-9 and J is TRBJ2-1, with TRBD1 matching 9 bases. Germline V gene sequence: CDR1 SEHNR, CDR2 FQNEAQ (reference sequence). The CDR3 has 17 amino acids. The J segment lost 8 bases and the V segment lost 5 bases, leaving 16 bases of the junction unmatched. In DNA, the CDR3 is TGTGCCAGCAGCCCCTGGACCGGGACAGGGAGGGTCGATGAGCAGTTCTTC. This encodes CASSPWTGTGRVDEQFF. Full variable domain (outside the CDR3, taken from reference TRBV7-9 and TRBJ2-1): DTGVSQNPRHKITKRGQNVTFRCDPISEHNRLYWYRQTLGQGPEFLTYFQNEAQLEKSRLLSDRFSAERPKGSFSTLEIQRTEQGDSAMYLCASSPWTGTGRVDEQFFGPGTRLTVL.

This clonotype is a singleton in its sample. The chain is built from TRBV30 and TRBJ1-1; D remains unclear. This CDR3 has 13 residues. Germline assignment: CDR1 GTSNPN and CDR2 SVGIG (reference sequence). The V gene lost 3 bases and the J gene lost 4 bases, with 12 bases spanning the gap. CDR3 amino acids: CAWRTIGFTEAFF. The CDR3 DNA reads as TGTGCCTGGAGGACGATAGGGTTCACTGAAGCTTTCTTT.

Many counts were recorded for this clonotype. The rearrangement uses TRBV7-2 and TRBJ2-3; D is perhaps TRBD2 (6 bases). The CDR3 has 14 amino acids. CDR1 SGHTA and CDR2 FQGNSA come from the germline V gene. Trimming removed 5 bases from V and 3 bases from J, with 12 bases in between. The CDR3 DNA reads TGTGCCAGCAGCGCGGGGCAGGGTACAGATACGCAGTATTTT. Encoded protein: CASSAGQGTDTQYF. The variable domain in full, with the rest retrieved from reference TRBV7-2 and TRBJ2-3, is GAGVSQSPSNKVTEKGKDVELRCDPISGHTALYWYRQSLGQGLEFLIYFQGNSAPDKSGLPSDRFSAERTGGSVSTLTIQRTQQEDSAVYLCASSAGQGTDTQYFGPGTRLTVL.

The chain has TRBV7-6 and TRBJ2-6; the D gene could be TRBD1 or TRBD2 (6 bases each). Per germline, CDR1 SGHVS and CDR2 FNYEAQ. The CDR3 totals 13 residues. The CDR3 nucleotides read TGTGATAGGGGGGTCTCTGGGGCCAACGTCCTGACTTTC. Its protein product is CDRGVSGANVLTF. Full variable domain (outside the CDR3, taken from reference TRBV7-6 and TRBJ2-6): GAGVSQSPRYKVTKRGQDVALRCDPISGHVSLYWYRQALGQGPEFLTYFNYEAQQDKSGLPNDRFSAERPEGSISTLTIQRTEQRDSAMYRCDRGVSGANVLTFGAGSRLTVL.

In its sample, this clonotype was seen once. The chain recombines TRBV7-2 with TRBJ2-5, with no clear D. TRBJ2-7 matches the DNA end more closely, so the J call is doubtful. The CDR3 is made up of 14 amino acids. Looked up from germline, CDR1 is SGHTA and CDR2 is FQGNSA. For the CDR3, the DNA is TGTGCCAGCAGCTTATCCGTTAATGCCTGCGAGCAGTACTTC. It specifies CASSLSVNACEQYF.

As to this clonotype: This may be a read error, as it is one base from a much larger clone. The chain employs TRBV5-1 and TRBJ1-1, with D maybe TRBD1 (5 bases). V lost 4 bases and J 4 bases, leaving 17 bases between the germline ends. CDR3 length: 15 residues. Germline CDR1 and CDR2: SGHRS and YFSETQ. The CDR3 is CASSVTAGGGTEAFF. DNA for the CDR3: TGCGCCAGCAGCGTAACCGCTGGGGGGGGCACTGAAGCTTTCTTT.

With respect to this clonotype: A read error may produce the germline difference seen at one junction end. The DNA of the CDR3 is TGTGCCGGCAGTGAACTTGGGGGGGACAGGAATTCACCCCTCCACTTT. Amino acids: CAGSELGGDRNSPLHF. The rearrangement uses TRBV25-1 and TRBJ1-6; 8 nucleotides agree with TRBD1. The length of the CDR3 is 16 residues. In germline, CDR1 is MGHDK, CDR2 SYGVNS.

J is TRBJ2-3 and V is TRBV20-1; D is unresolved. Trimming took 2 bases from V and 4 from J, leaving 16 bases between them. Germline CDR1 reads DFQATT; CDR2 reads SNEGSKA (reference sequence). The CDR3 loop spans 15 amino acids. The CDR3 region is CSARSGHKGPDTQYF. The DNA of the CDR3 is TGCAGTGCTAGATCAGGCCATAAGGGCCCAGATACGCAGTATTTT.

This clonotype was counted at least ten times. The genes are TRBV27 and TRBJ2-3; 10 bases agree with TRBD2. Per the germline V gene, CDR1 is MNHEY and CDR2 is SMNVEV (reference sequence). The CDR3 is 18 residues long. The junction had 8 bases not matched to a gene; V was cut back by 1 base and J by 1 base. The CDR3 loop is CASSLLRSGGAGTDTQYF. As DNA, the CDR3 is TGTGCCAGCAGTTTATTAAGGAGCGGGGGGGCGGGCACAGATACGCAGTATTTT.

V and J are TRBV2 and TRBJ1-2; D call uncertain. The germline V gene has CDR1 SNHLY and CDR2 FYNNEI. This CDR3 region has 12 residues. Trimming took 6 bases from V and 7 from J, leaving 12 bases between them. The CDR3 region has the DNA TGTGCCAGCAGATCCCAGGCGGGTGGCTACACCTTC. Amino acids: CASRSQAGGYTF.

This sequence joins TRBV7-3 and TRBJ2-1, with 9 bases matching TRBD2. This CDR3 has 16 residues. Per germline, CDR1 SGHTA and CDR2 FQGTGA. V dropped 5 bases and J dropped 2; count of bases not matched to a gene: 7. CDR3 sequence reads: CASSLLAGVPYNEQFF. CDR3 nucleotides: TGTGCCAGCAGCCTATTAGCGGGAGTACCCTACAATGAGCAGTTCTTC. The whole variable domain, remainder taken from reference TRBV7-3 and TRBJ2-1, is GAGVSQTPSNKVTEKGKYVELRCDPISGHTALYWYRQSLGQGPEFLIYFQGTGAADDSGLPNDRFFAVRPEGSVSTLKIQRTERGDSAVYLCASSLLAGVPYNEQFFGPGTRLTVL.

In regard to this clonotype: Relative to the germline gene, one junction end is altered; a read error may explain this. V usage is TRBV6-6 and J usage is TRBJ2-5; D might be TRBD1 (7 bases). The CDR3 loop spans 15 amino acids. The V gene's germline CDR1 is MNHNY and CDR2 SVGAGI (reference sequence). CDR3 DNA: TGTGCCAGCAGTTACCTGGTCCAGGGGGGAGAGACCCCGTACTTC. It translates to CASSYLVQGGETPYF.

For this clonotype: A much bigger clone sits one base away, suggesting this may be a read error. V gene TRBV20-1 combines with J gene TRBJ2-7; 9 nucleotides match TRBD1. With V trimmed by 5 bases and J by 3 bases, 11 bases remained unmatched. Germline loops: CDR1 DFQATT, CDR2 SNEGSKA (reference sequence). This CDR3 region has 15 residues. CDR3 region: CSAPRTGAGFYEQYF. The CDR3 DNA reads TGCAGTGCTCCCAGGACAGGGGCAGGTTTCTACGAGCAGTACTTC.

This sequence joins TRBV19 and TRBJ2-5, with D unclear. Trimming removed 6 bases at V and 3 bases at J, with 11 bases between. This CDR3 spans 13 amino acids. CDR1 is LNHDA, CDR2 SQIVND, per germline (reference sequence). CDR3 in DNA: TGTGCCAGTAGCATCCAGGACGAAGAGACCCAGTACTTC. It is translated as CASSIQDEETQYF.

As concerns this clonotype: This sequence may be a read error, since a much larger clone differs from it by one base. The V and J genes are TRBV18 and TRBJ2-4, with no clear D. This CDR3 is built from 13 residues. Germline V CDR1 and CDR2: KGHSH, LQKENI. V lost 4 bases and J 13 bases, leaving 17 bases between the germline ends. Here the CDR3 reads CASSLTVSYGQYF. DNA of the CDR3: TGTGCCAGCTCACTCACAGTGTCCTACGGGCAGTACTTC.

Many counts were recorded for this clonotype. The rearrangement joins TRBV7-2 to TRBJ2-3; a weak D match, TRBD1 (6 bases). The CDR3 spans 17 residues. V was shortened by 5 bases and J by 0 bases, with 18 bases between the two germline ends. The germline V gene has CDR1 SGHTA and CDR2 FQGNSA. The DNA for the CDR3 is TGTGCCAGCAGCCCCCAGGGGACGGTTACTAGCACAGATACGCAGTATTTT. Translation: CASSPQGTVTSTDTQYF.

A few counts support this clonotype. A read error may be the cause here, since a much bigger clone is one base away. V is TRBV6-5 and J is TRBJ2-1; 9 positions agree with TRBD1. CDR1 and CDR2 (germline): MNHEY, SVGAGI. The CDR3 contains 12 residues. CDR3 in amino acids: CAGRRQGEGQFF. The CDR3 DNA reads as TGTGCCGGCAGACGACAGGGGGAAGGTCAGTTCTTC.

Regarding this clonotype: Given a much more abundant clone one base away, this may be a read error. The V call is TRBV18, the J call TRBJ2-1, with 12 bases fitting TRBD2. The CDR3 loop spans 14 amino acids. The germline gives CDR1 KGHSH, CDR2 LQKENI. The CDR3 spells CAGSPSGGAGEQFF. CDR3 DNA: TGTGCCGGCTCACCTAGCGGGGGGGCCGGTGAGCAGTTCTTC.

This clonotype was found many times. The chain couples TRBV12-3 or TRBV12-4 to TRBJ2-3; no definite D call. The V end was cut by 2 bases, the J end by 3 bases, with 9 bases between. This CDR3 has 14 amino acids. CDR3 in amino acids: CASSLRLDTDTQYF. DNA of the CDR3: TGTGCCAGCAGTTTAAGGTTAGATACAGATACGCAGTATTTT.